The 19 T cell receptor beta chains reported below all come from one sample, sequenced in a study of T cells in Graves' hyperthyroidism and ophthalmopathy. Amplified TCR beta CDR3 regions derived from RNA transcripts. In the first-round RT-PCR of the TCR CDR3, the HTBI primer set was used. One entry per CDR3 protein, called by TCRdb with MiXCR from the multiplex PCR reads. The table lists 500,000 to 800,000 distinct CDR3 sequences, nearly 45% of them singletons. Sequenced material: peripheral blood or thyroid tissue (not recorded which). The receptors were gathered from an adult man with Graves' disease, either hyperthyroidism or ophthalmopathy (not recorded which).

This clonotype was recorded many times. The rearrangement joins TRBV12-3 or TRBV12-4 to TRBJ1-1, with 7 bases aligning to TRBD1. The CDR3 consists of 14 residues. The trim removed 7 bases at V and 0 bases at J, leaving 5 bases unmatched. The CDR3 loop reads CASTLTGMNTEAFF. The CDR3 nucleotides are TGTGCCAGCACCCTGACAGGGATGAACACTGAAGCTTTCTTT.

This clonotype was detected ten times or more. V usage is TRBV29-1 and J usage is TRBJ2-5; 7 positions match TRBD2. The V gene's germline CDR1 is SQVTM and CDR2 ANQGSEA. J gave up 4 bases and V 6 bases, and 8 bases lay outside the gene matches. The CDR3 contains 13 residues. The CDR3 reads CSVGGTAGETQYF. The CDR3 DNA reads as TGCAGCGTGGGGGGGACCGCGGGAGAGACCCAGTACTTC.

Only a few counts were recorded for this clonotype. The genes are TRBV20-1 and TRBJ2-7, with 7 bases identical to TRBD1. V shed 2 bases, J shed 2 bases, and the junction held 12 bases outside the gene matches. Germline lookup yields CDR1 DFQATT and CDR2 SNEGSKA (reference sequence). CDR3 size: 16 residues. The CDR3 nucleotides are TGCAGTGCTAGACCACCTGGGACAGCTACTACCTACGAGCAGTACTTC. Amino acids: CSARPPGTATTYEQYF.

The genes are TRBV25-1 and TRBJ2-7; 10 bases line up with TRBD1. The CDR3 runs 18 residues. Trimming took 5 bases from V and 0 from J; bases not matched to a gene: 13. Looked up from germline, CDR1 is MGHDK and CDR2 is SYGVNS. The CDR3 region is CASSLRPGTGDPSYEQYF. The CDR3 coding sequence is TGTGCCAGCAGTTTACGTCCCGGGACAGGGGACCCCTCCTACGAGCAGTACTTC.

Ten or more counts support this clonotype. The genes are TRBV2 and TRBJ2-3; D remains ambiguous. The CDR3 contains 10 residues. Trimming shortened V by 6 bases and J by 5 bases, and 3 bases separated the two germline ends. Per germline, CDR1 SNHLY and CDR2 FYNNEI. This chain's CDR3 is CASRRDTQYF. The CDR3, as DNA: TGTGCCAGCAGAAGAGATACGCAGTATTTT. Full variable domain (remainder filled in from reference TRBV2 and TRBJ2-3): EPEVTQTPSHQVTQMGQEVILRCVPISNHLYFYWYRQILGQKVEFLVSFYNNEISEKSEIFDDQFSVERPDGSNFTLKIRSTKLEDSAMYFCASRRDTQYFGPGTRLTVL.

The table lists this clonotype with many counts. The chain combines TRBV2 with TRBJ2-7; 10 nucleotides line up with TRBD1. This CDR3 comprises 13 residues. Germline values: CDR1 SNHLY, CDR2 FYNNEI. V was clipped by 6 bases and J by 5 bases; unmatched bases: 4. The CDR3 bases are TGTGCCAGCAGCGGGACAGGGGACGACGAGCAGTACTTC. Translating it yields CASSGTGDDEQYF.

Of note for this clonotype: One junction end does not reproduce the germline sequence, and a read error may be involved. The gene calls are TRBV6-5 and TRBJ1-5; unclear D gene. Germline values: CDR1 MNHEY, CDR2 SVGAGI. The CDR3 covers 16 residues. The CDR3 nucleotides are TGTGCCTGCAGTTACGGTTCTGGACTATGGGATCAGCCCCAGCATTTT. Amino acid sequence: CACSYGSGLWDQPQHF.

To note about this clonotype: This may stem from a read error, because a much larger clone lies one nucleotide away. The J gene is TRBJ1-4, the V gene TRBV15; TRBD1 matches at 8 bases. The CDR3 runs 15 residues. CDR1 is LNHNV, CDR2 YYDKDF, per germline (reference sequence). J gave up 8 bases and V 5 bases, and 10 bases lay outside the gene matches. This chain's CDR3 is CATSGDQGAQEKLFF. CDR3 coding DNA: TGTGCCACCAGCGGGGACCAGGGGGCGCAAGAAAAACTGTTTTTT.

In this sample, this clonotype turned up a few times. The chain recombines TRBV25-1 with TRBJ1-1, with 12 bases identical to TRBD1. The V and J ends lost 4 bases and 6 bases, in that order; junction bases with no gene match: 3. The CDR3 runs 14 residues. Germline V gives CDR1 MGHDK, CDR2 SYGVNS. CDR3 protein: CASSGGQGAAEAFF. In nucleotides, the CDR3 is TGTGCCAGCAGTGGGGGACAGGGGGCGGCTGAAGCTTTCTTT.

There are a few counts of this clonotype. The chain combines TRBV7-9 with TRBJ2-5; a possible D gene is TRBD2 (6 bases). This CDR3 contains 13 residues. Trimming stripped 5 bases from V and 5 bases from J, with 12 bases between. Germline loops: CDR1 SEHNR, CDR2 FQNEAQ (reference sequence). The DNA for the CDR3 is TGTGCCAGCAGCCCGACTAGGTCCGAGACCCAGTACTTC. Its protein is CASSPTRSETQYF.

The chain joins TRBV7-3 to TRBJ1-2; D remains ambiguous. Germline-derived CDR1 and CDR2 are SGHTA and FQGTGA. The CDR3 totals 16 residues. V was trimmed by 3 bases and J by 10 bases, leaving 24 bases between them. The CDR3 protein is CASSLVMRAVSSFYTF. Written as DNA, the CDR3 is TGTGCCAGCAGCTTGGTTATGCGGGCAGTATCTTCATTCTACACCTTC.

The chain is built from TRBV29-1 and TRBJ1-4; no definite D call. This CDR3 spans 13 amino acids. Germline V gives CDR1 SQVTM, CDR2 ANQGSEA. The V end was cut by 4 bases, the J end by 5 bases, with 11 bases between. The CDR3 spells CSVAGGPNEKLFF. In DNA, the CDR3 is TGCAGCGTTGCTGGCGGACCGAATGAAAAACTGTTTTTT.

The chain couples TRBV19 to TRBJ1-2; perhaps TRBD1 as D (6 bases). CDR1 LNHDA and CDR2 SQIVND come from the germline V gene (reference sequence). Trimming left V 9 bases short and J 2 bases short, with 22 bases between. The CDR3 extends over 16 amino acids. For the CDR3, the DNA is TGTGCCAGCAGTCTAATACAGGGAGTGTTAAACTATGGCTACACCTTC. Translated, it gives CASSLIQGVLNYGYTF.

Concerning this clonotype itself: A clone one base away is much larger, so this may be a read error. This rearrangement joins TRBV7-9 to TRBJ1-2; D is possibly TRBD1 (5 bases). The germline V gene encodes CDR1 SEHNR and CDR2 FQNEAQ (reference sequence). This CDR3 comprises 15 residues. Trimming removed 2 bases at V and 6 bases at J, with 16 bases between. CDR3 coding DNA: TGTGCCAGCAGCTTAAAACCCCAGGGAAGAGATGGCTACACCTTC. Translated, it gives CASSLKPQGRDGYTF.

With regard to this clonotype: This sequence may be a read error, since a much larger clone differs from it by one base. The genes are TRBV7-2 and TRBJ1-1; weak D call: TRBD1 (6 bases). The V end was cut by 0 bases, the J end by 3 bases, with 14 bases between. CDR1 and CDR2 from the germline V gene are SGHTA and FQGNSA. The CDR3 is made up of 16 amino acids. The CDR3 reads CASSLAISKGDTEAFF. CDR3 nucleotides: TGTGCCAGCAGCTTAGCGATATCGAAGGGGGACACTGAAGCTTTCTTT.

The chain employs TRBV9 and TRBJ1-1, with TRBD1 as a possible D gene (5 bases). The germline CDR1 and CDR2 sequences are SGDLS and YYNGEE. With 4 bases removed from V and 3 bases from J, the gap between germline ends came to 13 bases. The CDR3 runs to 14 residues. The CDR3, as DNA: TGTGCCAGCAGCTTCACGGGAGGGGACACTGAAGCTTTCTTT. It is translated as CASSFTGGDTEAFF.

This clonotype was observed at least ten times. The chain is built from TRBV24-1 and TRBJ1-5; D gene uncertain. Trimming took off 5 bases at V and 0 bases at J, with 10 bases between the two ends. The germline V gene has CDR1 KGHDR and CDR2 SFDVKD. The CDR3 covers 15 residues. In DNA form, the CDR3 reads TGTGCCACCAGTGGAGGCAGATATAGCAATCAGCCCCAGCATTTT. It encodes CATSGGRYSNQPQHF.

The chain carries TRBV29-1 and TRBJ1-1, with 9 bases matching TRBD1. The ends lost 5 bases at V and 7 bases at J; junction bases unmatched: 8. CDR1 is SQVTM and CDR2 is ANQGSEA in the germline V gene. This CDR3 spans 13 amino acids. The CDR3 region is CSVFRDRDDEAFF. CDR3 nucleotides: TGCAGCGTTTTCCGGGACAGGGACGATGAAGCTTTCTTT.

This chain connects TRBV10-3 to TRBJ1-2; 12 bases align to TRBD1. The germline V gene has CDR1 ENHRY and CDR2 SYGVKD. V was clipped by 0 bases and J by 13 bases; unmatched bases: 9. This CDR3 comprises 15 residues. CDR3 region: CAISESRGQGASVTF. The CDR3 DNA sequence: TGTGCCATCAGTGAGTCGAGGGGACAGGGGGCTTCAGTCACCTTC.